This TCR beta chain was recovered during a study of Graves' ophthalmopathy and Graves' hyperthyroidism. Ten or more counts support this clonotype. The CDR3 covers 14 residues. The germline V and J ends were trimmed by 2 bases and 1 base, with 9 bases remaining between them. Researchers took RNA transcripts and amplified TCR beta CDR3 regions from them. A first-round RT-PCR used HTBI primers, followed by a second-round multiplex PCR. Using its own MiXCR run on the multiplex PCR reads, TCRdb lists one record per CDR3 protein. The sample carries some 370,000 distinct CDR3 sequences, approximately 17% recorded once. Stable hyperthyroidism referred to disease that showed no ophthalmopathy within 18 months of follow-up. Newly diagnosed hyperthyroidism donors, aged 18 to 65, duration under 2 months. The PBMCs originated from more than 8 ml of fresh peripheral blood.

This TCR was recovered from an adult woman with stable Graves' hyperthyroidism. The J gene is TRBJ2-7, the V gene TRBV12-3 or TRBV12-4; TRBD2 is a possible D gene (5 bases). Sequenced input: peripheral blood. The CDR3 reads CASSLNPGSYEQYF. The CDR3, as DNA: TGTGCCAGCAGTTTAAACCCGGGGTCCTACGAGCAGTACTTC.